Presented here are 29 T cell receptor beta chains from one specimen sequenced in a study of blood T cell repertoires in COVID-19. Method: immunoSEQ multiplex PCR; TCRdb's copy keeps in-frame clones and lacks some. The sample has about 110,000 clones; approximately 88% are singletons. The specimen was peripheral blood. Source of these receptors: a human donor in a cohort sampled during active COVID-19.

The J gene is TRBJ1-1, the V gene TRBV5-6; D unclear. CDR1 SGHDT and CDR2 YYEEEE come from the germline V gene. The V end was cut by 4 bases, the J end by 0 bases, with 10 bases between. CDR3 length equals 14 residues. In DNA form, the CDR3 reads TGTGCCAGCAGCCCGGGAGCCTTGAACACTGAAGCTTTCTTT. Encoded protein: CASSPGALNTEAFF.

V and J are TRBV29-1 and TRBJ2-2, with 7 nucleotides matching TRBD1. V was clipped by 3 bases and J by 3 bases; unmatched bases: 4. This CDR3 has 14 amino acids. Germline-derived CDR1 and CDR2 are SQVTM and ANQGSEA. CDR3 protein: CSVDTGADTGELFF. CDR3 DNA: TGCAGCGTTGATACAGGGGCCGACACCGGGGAGCTGTTTTTT.

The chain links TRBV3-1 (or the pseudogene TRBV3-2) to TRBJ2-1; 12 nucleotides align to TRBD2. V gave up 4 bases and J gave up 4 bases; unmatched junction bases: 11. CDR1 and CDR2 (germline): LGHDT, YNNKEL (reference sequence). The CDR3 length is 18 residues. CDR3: CASSPPLELAGGYNEQFF. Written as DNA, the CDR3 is TGTGCCAGCAGCCCACCACTAGAGCTAGCGGGAGGGTACAATGAGCAGTTCTTC.

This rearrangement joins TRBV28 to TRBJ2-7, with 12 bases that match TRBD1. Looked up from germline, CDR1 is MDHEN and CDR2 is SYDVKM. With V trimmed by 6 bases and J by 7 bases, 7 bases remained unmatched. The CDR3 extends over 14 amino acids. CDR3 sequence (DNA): TGTGCCAGCAGACCGGGACAGGGGGCCGGGGAGCAGTACGTC. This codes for CASRPGQGAGEQYV.

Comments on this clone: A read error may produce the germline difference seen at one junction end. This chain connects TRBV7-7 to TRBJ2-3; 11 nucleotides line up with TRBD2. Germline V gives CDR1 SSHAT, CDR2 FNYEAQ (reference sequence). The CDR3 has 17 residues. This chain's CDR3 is CASSTGTSGRGTDTQYF. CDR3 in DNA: TGTGCTAGCAGCACCGGGACTAGCGGCCGGGGCACAGATACGCAGTATTTT.

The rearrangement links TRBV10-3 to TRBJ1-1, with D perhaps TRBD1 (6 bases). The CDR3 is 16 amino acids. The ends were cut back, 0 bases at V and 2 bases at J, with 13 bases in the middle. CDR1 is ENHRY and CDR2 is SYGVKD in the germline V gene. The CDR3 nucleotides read TGTGCCATCAGTGAGTCGACTCGGGGGGCCAACACTGAAGCTTTCTTT. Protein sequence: CAISESTRGANTEAFF.

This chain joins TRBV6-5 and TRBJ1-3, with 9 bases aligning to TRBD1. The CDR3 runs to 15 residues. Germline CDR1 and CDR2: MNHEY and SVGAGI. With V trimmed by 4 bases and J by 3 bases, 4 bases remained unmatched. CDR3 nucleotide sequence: TGTGCCAGCAGTTCACAGGGGGCGCGTGGAAACACCATATATTTT. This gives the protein CASSSQGARGNTIYF.

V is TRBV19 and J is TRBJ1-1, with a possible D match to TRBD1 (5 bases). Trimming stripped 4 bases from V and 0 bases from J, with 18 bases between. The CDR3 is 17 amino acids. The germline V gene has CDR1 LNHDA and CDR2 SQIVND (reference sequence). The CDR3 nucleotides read TGTGCCAGTAGTAGGGAACCCACCTCACAGGTGAACACTGAAGCTTTCTTT. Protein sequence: CASSREPTSQVNTEAFF.

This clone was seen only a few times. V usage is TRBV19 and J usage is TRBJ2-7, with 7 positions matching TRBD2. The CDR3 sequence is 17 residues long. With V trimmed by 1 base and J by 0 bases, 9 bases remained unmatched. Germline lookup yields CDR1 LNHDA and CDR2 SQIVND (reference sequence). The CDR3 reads CASSIAPGTIYSYEQYF. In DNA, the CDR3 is TGTGCCAGTAGTATAGCCCCCGGGACTATCTACTCCTACGAGCAGTACTTC. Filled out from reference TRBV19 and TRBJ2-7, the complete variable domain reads DGGITQSPKYLFRKEGQNVTLSCEQNLNHDAMYWYRQDPGQGLRLIYYSQIVNDFQKGDIAEGYSVSREKKESFPLTVTSAQKNPTAFYLCASSIAPGTIYSYEQYFGPGTRLTVT.

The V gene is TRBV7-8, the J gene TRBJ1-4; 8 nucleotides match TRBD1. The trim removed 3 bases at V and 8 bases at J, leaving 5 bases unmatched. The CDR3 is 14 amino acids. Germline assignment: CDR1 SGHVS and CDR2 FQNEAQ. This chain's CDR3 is CASSFTGGGEKLFF. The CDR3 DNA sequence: TGTGCCAGCAGCTTCACAGGGGGTGGGGAAAAACTGTTTTTT.

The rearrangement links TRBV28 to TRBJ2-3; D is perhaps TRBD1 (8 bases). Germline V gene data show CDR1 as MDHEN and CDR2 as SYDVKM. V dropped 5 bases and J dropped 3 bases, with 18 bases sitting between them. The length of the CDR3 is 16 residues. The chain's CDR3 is CASSPPGQGGTDTQYF. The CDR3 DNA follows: TGTGCCAGCAGTCCCCCAGGACAGGGAGGGACAGATACGCAGTATTTT.

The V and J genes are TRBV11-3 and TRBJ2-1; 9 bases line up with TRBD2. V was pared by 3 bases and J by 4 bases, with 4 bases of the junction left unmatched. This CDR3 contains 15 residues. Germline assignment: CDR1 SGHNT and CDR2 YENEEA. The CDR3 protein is CASSFQLAGYNEQFF. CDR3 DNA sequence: TGTGCCAGCAGCTTCCAGCTAGCGGGGTACAATGAGCAGTTCTTC.

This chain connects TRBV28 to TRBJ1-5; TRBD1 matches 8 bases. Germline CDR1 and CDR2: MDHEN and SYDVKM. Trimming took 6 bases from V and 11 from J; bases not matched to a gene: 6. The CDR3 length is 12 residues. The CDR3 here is CASSPPDRAQHF. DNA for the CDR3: TGTGCCAGCAGCCCCCCGGACAGGGCCCAGCATTTT.

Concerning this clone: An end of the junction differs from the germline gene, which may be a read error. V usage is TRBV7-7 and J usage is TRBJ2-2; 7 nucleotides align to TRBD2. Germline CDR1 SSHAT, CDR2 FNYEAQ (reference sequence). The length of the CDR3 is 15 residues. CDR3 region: CASSSPAGATGELFF. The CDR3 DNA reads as TGTGCTAGCAGCTCCCCTGCGGGAGCCACCGGGGAGCTGTTTTTT.

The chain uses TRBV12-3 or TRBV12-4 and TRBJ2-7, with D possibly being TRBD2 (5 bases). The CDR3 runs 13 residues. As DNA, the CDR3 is TGTGCCAGCAGCTTAGGGCCAGCGGCCGAGCAGTACGTC. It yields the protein CASSLGPAAEQYV.

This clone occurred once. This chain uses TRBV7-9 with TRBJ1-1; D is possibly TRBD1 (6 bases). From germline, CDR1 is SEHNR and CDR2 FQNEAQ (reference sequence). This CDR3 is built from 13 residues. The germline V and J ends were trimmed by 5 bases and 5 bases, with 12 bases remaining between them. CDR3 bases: TGTGCCAGCAGCGAGCAGGGGCGGACTGAAGCTTTCTTT. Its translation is CASSEQGRTEAFF.

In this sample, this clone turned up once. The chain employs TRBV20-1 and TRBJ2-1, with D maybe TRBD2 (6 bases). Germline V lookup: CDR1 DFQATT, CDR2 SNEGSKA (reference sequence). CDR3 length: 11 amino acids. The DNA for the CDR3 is TGCAGCGCCATGGGAGGACTTGAGCAGTTCTTC. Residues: CSAMGGLEQFF.

The CDR3 nucleotides read TGTGCCAGCTCACCACCGGCCGGGAGGGCCGTGGATGAGCAGTTCTTC. Its protein is CASSPPAGRAVDEQFF. V usage is TRBV18 and J usage is TRBJ2-1, with 8 bases matching TRBD2. The germline V gene has CDR1 KGHSH and CDR2 LQKENI. With V trimmed by 0 bases and J by 8 bases, 9 bases remained unmatched. The CDR3 totals 16 residues.

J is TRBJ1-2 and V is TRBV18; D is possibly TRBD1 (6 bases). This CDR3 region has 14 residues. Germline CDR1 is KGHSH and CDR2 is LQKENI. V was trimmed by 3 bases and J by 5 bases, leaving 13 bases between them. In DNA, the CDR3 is TGTGCCAGCTCACCCCCGACAGGCTTATATGGCTACACCTTC. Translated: CASSPPTGLYGYTF.

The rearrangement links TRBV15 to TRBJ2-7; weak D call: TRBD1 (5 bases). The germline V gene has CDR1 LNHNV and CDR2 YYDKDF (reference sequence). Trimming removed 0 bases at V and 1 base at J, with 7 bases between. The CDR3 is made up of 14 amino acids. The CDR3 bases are TGTGCCACCAGCAGAGAAGGGGTTTCCTACGAGCAGTACTTC. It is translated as CATSREGVSYEQYF. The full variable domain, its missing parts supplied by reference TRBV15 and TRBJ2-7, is DAMVIQNPRYQVTQFGKPVTLSCSQTLNHNVMYWYQQKSSQAPKLLFHYYDKDFNNEADTPDNFQSRRPNTSFCFLDIRSPGLGDTAMYLCATSREGVSYEQYFGPGTRLTVT.

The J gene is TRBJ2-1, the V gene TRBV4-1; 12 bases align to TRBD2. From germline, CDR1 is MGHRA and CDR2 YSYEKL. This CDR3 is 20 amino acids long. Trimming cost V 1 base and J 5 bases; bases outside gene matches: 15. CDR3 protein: CASSQAPPSGRALTNNEQFF. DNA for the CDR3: TGCGCCAGCAGCCAAGCCCCCCCTAGCGGGAGGGCCCTTACTAACAATGAGCAGTTCTTC.

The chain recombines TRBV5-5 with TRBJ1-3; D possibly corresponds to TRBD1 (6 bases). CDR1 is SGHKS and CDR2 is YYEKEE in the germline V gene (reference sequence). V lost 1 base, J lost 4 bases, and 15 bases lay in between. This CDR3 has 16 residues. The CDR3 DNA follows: TGTGCCAGCAGCTTGTCGGCAGGGGTATTAGGAAACACCATATATTTT. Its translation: CASSLSAGVLGNTIYF.

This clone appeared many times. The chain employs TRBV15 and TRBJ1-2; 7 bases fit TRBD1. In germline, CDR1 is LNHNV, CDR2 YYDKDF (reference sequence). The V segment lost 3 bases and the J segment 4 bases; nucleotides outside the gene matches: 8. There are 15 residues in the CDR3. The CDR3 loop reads CATSRTTGIFYGYTF. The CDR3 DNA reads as TGTGCCACCAGCAGGACGACAGGGATATTCTATGGCTACACCTTC.

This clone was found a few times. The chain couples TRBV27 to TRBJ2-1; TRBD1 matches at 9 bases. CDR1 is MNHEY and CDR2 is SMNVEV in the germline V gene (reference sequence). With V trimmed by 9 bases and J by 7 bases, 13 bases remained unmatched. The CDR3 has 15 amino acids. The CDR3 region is CASRMGDREANEQFF. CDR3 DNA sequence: TGTGCCAGTCGTATGGGGGACAGGGAGGCTAATGAGCAGTTCTTC.

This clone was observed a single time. The CDR3 nucleotides are TGTGCCAGCAGCCGCCGGGTAGCGGGAATGGGCAATGAGCAGTTCTTC. This gives the protein CASSRRVAGMGNEQFF. J is TRBJ2-1 and V is TRBV7-8; 8 bases align to TRBD2. Unmatched junction bases numbered 12, after V lost 5 bases and J lost 6 bases. CDR1 SGHVS and CDR2 FQNEAQ come from the germline V gene. CDR3 length: 16 residues. The whole variable domain, remainder taken from reference TRBV7-8 and TRBJ2-1, is GAGVSQSPRYKVAKRGQDVALRCDPISGHVSLFWYQQALGQGPEFLTYFQNEAQLDKSGLPSDRFFAERPEGSVSTLKIQRTQQEDSAVYLCASSRRVAGMGNEQFFGPGTRLTVL.

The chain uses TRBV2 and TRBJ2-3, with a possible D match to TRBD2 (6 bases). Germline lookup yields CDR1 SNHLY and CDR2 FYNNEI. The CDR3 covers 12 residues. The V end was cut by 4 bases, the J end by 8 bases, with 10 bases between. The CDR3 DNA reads TGTGCCAGCAGTGGACTAGGTTCTACGCAGTATTTT. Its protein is CASSGLGSTQYF.

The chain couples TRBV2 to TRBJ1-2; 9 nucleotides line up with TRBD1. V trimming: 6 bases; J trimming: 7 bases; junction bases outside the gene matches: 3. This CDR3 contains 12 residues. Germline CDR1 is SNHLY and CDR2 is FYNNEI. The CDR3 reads CASRDRGSGYTF. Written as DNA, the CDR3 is TGTGCCAGCAGGGACAGGGGCTCTGGCTACACCTTC.

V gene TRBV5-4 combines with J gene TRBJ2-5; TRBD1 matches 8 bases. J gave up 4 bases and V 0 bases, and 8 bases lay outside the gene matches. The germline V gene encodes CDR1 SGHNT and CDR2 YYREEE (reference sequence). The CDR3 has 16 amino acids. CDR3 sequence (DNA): TGTGCCAGCAGCTTGGGACAGGGGTCCGTGGGAGAGACCCAGTACTTC. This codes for CASSLGQGSVGETQYF. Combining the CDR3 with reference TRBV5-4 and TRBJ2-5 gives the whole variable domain ETGVTQSPTHLIKTRGQQVTLRCSSQSGHNTVSWYQQALGQGPQFIFQYYREEENGRGNFPPRFSGLQFPNYSSELNVNALELDDSALYLCASSLGQGSVGETQYFGPGTRLLVL.

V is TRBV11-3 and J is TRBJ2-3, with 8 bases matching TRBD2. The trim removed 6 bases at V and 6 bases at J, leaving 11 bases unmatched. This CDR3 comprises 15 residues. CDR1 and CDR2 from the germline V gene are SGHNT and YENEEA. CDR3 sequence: CASSQTGTSGDTQYF. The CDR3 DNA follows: TGTGCCAGCAGTCAAACCGGGACTAGTGGTGATACGCAGTATTTT.